This TCR beta chain was profiled in a study of somatic mutations in cytotoxic T cells in rheumatoid arthritis. At the level of the study: A subset of V beta antibody-stained T-cell populations was isolated by flow sorting, reaching nearly 100% purity, and this subset included V beta1+ cells that went on to TCRB sequencing.

This clone appeared a few times. Its antigen is undetermined. Positive selection with magnetic beads achieved the isolation of CD4+ and CD8+ cells, followed by a flow cytometry check of purity. V gave up 5 bases and J gave up 0 bases, with 13 bases separating them. Germline lookup yields CDR1 MNHNS and CDR2 SASEGT. The CDR3 is made up of 15 amino acids. Findings and caveats of the study: Measured CD8+ T-cell clonality, a value compared between rheumatoid arthritis patients and age-matched healthy controls, did not differ significantly. What antigens the expanded CD8+ clones targeted remained unknown.

Generated by immunoSEQ multiplex PCR, the TCRdb table keeps only in-frame clones and is missing some. The table has 18,000 or so clones, more than 60% seen once. V and J are TRBV6-1 and TRBJ1-1, with D unresolved. This TCR was sampled from a woman in her fifties or sixties in good health. The sequenced material came from CD8+ T cells sorted from blood. In nucleotides, the CDR3 is TGTGCCAGCAGTCCTCGGACGGAGATGAACACTGAAGCTTTCTTT. Translation: CASSPRTEMNTEAFF.